Each of the 4 T cell receptor beta chains below was sequenced from the same sample in a study of T cell responses to AZD1222 COVID-19 vaccine. The repertoire was sequenced with immunoSEQ multiplex PCR; TCRdb's copy has only in-frame clones and lacks some. The sample has 55,000 to 80,000 clones, less than 90% seen once; the top ten hold about 10%. The source material was peripheral blood, sampled on day 0 of AZD1222 vaccination. All receptors derive from an adult in good health.

V gene TRBV6-5 combines with J gene TRBJ2-1; D possibly corresponds to TRBD1 (6 bases). Looked up from germline, CDR1 is MNHEY and CDR2 is SVGAGI. V lost 6 bases and J 3 bases, leaving 9 bases between the germline ends. The CDR3 totals 13 residues. In DNA form, the CDR3 reads TGTGCCAGCAGCTGGGACAACTACAATGAGCAGTTCTTC. It encodes CASSWDNYNEQFF.

The chain links TRBV18 to TRBJ1-1, with TRBD1 identical over 7 bases. The germline CDR1 and CDR2 sequences are KGHSH and LQKENI. This CDR3 is built from 14 residues. V was clipped by 0 bases and J by 6 bases; unmatched bases: 4. CDR3 sequence (DNA): TGTGCCAGCTCACCACCTGCCGACAGGGCTGAAGCTTTCTTT. Translated: CASSPPADRAEAFF.

The rearrangement joins TRBV5-6 to TRBJ2-2; D perhaps matches TRBD2 (6 bases). Germline V CDR1 and CDR2: SGHDT, YYEEEE. The CDR3 has 14 amino acids. V lost 6 bases, J lost 1 base, and 10 bases lay in between. CDR3 nucleotides: TGTGCCAGCACGGGACTCATGAACACCGGGGAGCTGTTTTTT. Its protein product is CASTGLMNTGELFF.

A word on this clone: In the same sample, other DNA sequences code for this CDR3. The rearrangement uses TRBV7-9 and TRBJ1-2; D gene unclear. The CDR3 runs 12 residues. The V gene lost 1 base and the J gene lost 7 bases, with 7 bases spanning the gap. From germline, CDR1 is SEHNR and CDR2 FQNEAQ (reference sequence). The CDR3 sequence is CASSLEGGGYTF. CDR3 in DNA: TGTGCCAGCAGCTTAGAGGGAGGTGGCTACACCTTC.